The present T cell receptor (beta chain) was sequenced within a study of CD8 T cell repertoires and HIV-1 epitope variants. Germline V gene sequence: CDR1 MNHEY, CDR2 SMNVEV (reference sequence). Trimming pared 1 base from V and 2 bases from J, leaving 14 bases between. There are 17 residues in the CDR3. Only in-frame clones appear in the TCRdb table, and some are missing; sequencing was by immunoSEQ multiplex PCR. This sample has thousands of clones; 60% to 80% occur once, and the top ten carry around two fifths. As for this clone: Antigen unknown.

This receptor was taken from a male donor with HIV. The sequencing sample was made of cultured CD8+ T cells derived from PBMCs. V is TRBV27 and J is TRBJ2-2; the D gene is possibly TRBD2 (6 bases). The CDR3, as DNA: TGTGCCAGCAGTTTATTCTCGGGCGGGGTCAACACCGGGGAGCTGTTTTTT. Translation gives CASSLFSGGVNTGELFF.